The clone carrying this TCR beta chain was counted many times. Antigen unknown. Germline CDR1 LNHNV, CDR2 YYDKDF (reference sequence). V gave up 0 bases and J gave up 2 bases, with 18 bases separating them. The CDR3 runs to 18 residues. This sample was taken from a study of molecular identifiers for immune sequencing clone quantification. Findings and caveats of the study: Under 1% of molecules in naive cells, but over 97% of effector molecules, belonged to clones above 20 RNA copies. The study reportedly detected spiked Jurkat TCR RNA from one cell among about 970,000 naive cells.

Between roughly 19,000 and 1,000,000 sorted cells, with 10%, 30% or 50% RNA, yielded naive CD8 libraries. Naive CD8 T cell sorting was performed on the CD8+CD4-CCR7+CD45RA+ phenotype. TCRdb processed the PCR reads anew with MiXCR; each CDR3 protein has one entry. This table has about 510,000 distinct CDR3 sequences, over 20% appearing once. The receptor comes from a human donor in good health. Some libraries in this study had Jurkat cell RNA spiked in. Input material: naive CD8+ T cells from blood, with Jurkat cell RNA spiked in. Subset given: FACS-sorted CD8+CD4-CCR7+CD45RA+ naive T cells. V and J are TRBV15 and TRBJ2-3, with D perhaps TRBD1 or TRBD2 (5 bases each). The CDR3 DNA follows: TGTGCCACCAGCAGAGATTTCGAGTCCCAGGGAGCCACAGATACGCAGTATTTT. It translates to CATSRDFESQGATDTQYF. Combining the CDR3 with reference TRBV15 and TRBJ2-3 gives the whole variable domain DAMVIQNPRYQVTQFGKPVTLSCSQTLNHNVMYWYQQKSSQAPKLLFHYYDKDFNNEADTPDNFQSRRPNTSFCFLDIRSPGLGDTAMYLCATSRDFESQGATDTQYFGPGTRLTVL.